Listed below are T cell receptor beta chains from one sample, sequenced in a study of CD8+ T cells in alopecia areata. Data came from immunoSEQ multiplex PCR; TCRdb stores just in-frame clones and leaves some out. The data hold approximately 110,000 clones, with around 53% observed a single time. The sample here was CD8+ T cells sorted from blood, taken at week 24, from a patient treated with tofacitinib. The receptors here all came from a human donor with alopecia areata. CDR3s include the opening cysteine and the closing phenylalanine or tryptophan. A D gene is named only where the DNA matches it firmly. For some rows the clone size is stated as once, few or many, or as a class when expanded; others skip it.

cdr3_nt,cdr3_aa,clone_size,v_call,d_call,j_call
TGTGCCAGTAGCGGACAGGGCGATCATAATTCACCCCTCCACTTT,CASSGQGDHNSPLHF,once,TRBV19,TRBD1,TRBJ1-6
TGCGCCAGCAGCCCCGGCCGCAAACCAGATACGCAGTATTTT,CASSPGRKPDTQYF,NA,TRBV4-3,NA,TRBJ2-3
TGCAGCGTTGGACAGGGTGAAGCTTTCTTT,CSVGQGEAFF,few,TRBV29-1,TRBD1,TRBJ1-1
TGCGCCAGCAGCCAAGATCATGGACAGGGACCCTACGAGCAGTACTTC,CASSQDHGQGPYEQYF,NA,TRBV4-3,TRBD1,TRBJ2-7
TGTGCCAGCAGCTATGAAGGGACCTACGAGCAGTACTTC,CASSYEGTYEQYF,NA,TRBV5-6,NA,TRBJ2-7
TGTGCCAGCAGTTTGACAGGAGGAACCTACGAGCAGTACTTC,CASSLTGGTYEQYF,NA,TRBV27,NA,TRBJ2-7
TGCGCCAGCAGCCAAGATGTTTTACAGGATGGCTACACCTTC,CASSQDVLQDGYTF,once,TRBV4-1,NA,TRBJ1-2
TGTGCCAGCAGCTTAGGGCAGGGGATGTACGAGCAGTACTTC,CASSLGQGMYEQYF,few,TRBV13,NA,TRBJ2-7
TGTGCCAGCAGGCCGACAGGGTTGGAGGAAAAACTGTTTTTT,CASRPTGLEEKLFF,NA,TRBV6-5,TRBD1,TRBJ1-4
TGTGCCAGCAGCTTGGGGACAGGGTTTAATTCACCCCTCCACTTT,CASSLGTGFNSPLHF,few,TRBV7-9,TRBD1,TRBJ1-6
TGTGCCAGCAGCTCGCCCGAGGACTATGGCTACACCTTC,CASSSPEDYGYTF,NA,TRBV11-2,NA,TRBJ1-2
TGTGCCAGCAGTTTTGTTACGGGGGGGCCTGATACGCAGTATTTT,CASSFVTGGPDTQYF,few,TRBV27,TRBD2,TRBJ2-3
TGTGCCTGGAGTGTCGGTTCACCCCTCCACTTT,CAWSVGSPLHF,NA,TRBV30,NA,TRBJ1-6
TGTGCCAGCAAGGGGTTCCACCCTGAAGCTTTCTTT,CASKGFHPEAFF,NA,TRBV2,NA,TRBJ1-1
TGCGCCAGCAGCCAAGATGGAACAAAGTACGAGCAGTACTTC,CASSQDGTKYEQYF,NA,TRBV4-1,NA,TRBJ2-7
TGTGCCAGCAGTTCCCAGGGGGCGAGCACTGAAGCTTTCTTT,CASSSQGASTEAFF,NA,TRBV6-5,TRBD1,TRBJ1-1
TGTGCCAGCAGCCCAAAAACAGAGGGTCCCTACGAGCAGTACTTC,CASSPKTEGPYEQYF,NA,TRBV13,NA,TRBJ2-7
TGTGCCAGCAGCTTAGGAGGGAGCGGTTCACCCCTCCACTTT,CASSLGGSGSPLHF,NA,TRBV7-8,NA,TRBJ1-6
TGTGCCAGCAGCCCGGGCGGAGGGACTAAATCCCTCCACTTT,CASSPGGGTKSLHF,NA,TRBV6-6,NA,TRBJ1-6
TGTGCCAGCAGCCCCGAAGCGGGGGTAACCTACGAGCAGTACTTC,CASSPEAGVTYEQYF,NA,TRBV6-5,TRBD2,TRBJ2-7
TGTGCCACCAGCAGAGATCTTTCCGCTCCCCTGTCAAGTAACATTCAGTACTTC,CATSRDLSAPLSSNIQYF,NA,TRBV15,NA,TRBJ2-4
TGTGCCAGCAGTTACTCCGCCGGCACAGACCAAGAGACCCAGTACTTC,CASSYSAGTDQETQYF,few,TRBV6-5,NA,TRBJ2-5